What follows are 32 T cell receptor beta chains derived from one specimen sequenced in a study of monozygotic twins with inflammatory bowel disease. Using the 5' RACE reads, TCRdb records one entry per CDR3 protein without DNA. The listing records about 440,000 distinct CDR3 sequences. The sequenced sample consisted of blood. These receptors came from a human donor with ulcerative colitis or Crohn's disease, or a healthy co-twin of an affected twin (not recorded which).

The chain joins TRBV6-1 to TRBJ1-2; the D gene TCRdb calls, TRBD1, cannot be checked with no DNA. There are 16 residues in the CDR3. Germline CDR1 reads MNHNS; CDR2 reads SASEGT. The CDR3 loop reads CASSQGTGGALYGYTF.

This sequence joins TRBV28 and TRBJ2-5; TCRdb indicates TRBD1, and absent DNA this call remains unverified. The germline CDR1 and CDR2 sequences are MDHEN and SYDVKM. The CDR3 is made up of 15 amino acids. CDR3 sequence: CASRPQETAQETQYF.

The V and J genes are TRBV2 and TRBJ1-1; with no DNA, the TCRdb D assignment of TRBD1 cannot be verified. The CDR3 covers 14 residues. Germline CDR1 is SNHLY and CDR2 is FYNNEI. The chain's CDR3 is CASSWDRVNTEAFF.

The V call is TRBV6-5, the J call TRBJ1-1. This CDR3 is 13 amino acids long. Germline V gives CDR1 MNHEY, CDR2 SVGAGI. CDR3 in amino acids: CASRVTVNTEAFF.

The chain recombines TRBV6-1 with TRBJ2-1; TCRdb indicates TRBD2, and absent DNA this call remains unverified. The germline V gene has CDR1 MNHNS and CDR2 SASEGT. The CDR3 loop spans 17 amino acids. This chain's CDR3 is CASSREGTSGEYNEQFF.

This CDR3 reads CASSEWGRGHEQYF. This chain links TRBV25-1 with TRBJ2-7; checking the TCRdb D call of TRBD1 is not possible without DNA. This CDR3 region has 14 residues. CDR1 is MGHDK and CDR2 is SYGVNS in the germline V gene.

The chain joins TRBV12-3 or TRBV12-4 to TRBJ2-5; TCRdb designates TRBD2, a call that cannot be tested without DNA. The CDR3 has 15 amino acids. The CDR3 reads CASSIGGVNQETQYF.

The gene calls are TRBV7-2 and TRBJ2-5. Germline V CDR1 and CDR2: SGHTA, FQGNSA. The length of the CDR3 is 15 residues. The CDR3 sequence is CASSLARWTQETQYF.

The V and J genes are TRBV27 and TRBJ2-7; the D call of TRBD2 rests on TCRdb alone, since no DNA is present to check it. This CDR3 comprises 15 residues. The germline CDR1 and CDR2 sequences are MNHEY and SMNVEV (reference sequence). The CDR3 sequence: CASGGSALGSYEQYF.

The chain recombines TRBV5-1 with TRBJ2-1; the D gene TCRdb calls, TRBD2, cannot be checked with no DNA. CDR3 size: 18 residues. Germline V gene sequence: CDR1 SGHRS, CDR2 YFSETQ. The CDR3 sequence is CASSSGLAGVSSYNEQFF.

V is TRBV2 and J is TRBJ2-2; lacking DNA, the TRBD1 call made by TCRdb goes unchecked. Germline V gene lookup returns CDR1 SNHLY and CDR2 FYNNEI. The CDR3 contains 14 residues. CDR3 residues: CASSGGRGTGELFF.

The rearrangement links TRBV7-9 to TRBJ2-3; TCRdb proposes TRBD2, but this gene call is untestable without DNA. The germline CDR1 and CDR2 sequences are SEHNR and FQNEAQ (reference sequence). The CDR3 is 14 amino acids. The CDR3: CASSFTGVGLAQYF. Variable domain in full (rest from reference TRBV7-9 and TRBJ2-3): DTGVSQNPRHKITKRGQNVTFRCDPISEHNRLYWYRQTLGQGPEFLTYFQNEAQLEKSRLLSDRFSAERPKGSFSTLEIQRTEQGDSAMYLCASSFTGVGLAQYFGPGTRLTVL.

The chain employs TRBV6-1 and TRBJ2-2; TCRdb selects TRBD2, and the lack of DNA leaves this call unchecked. Germline V gives CDR1 MNHNS, CDR2 SASEGT. There are 15 residues in the CDR3. CDR3 protein: CASTRGTPNTGELFF.

The chain has TRBV25-1 and TRBJ2-2. This CDR3 region has 14 residues. From germline, CDR1 is MGHDK and CDR2 SYGVNS. The CDR3 here is CASSESGFSGELFF.

This chain uses TRBV30 with TRBJ2-4. Germline lookup yields CDR1 GTSNPN and CDR2 SVGIG (reference sequence). CDR3 length: 16 residues. The CDR3 loop is CAWSTTYFGAKNIQYF. Full variable domain (rest looked up from reference TRBV30 and TRBJ2-4): SQTIHQWPATLVQPVGSPLSLECTVEGTSNPNLYWYRQAAGRGLQLLFYSVGIGQISSEVPQNLSASRPQDRQFILSSKKLLLSDSGFYLCAWSTTYFGAKNIQYFGAGTRLSVL.

The V call is TRBV7-8, the J call TRBJ1-1. Germline V gene lookup returns CDR1 SGHVS and CDR2 FQNEAQ. The CDR3 contains 14 residues. This chain's CDR3 is CASSPRRGSTEAFF.

The chain joins TRBV21-1 to TRBJ2-7; with no DNA, the TCRdb D assignment of TRBD1 cannot be verified. TRBV21-1 is reported as a pseudogene. The CDR3 runs to 22 residues. The CDR3 region is CASRWGQTGNRGLIAKDYEQYF.

This chain joins TRBV29-1 and TRBJ2-1; without DNA, the TCRdb call of TRBD2 cannot be checked. CDR1 and CDR2 (germline): SQVTM, ANQGSEA. This CDR3 is built from 14 residues. The CDR3 sequence: CSVRGSGPYNEQFF.

The chain joins TRBV12-3 or TRBV12-4 to TRBJ2-7; TCRdb reports TRBD1, a call that lacks DNA to check it against. CDR3 length: 13 amino acids. The CDR3: CASRVTGAYEQYF.

The chain joins TRBV5-5 to TRBJ1-5; without DNA, the TCRdb call of TRBD1 cannot be checked. Germline lookup yields CDR1 SGHKS and CDR2 YYEKEE (reference sequence). The CDR3 runs to 13 residues. The CDR3 protein is CATRQGENQPQHF.

The chain recombines TRBV28 with TRBJ2-7; lacking DNA, the TRBD1 call made by TCRdb goes unchecked. Germline CDR1 and CDR2: MDHEN and SYDVKM. The CDR3 contains 13 residues. The CDR3 region is CASSPLGYSEQYF.

The CDR3 loop reads CASRRGGDRNQPQHF. The gene calls are TRBV27 and TRBJ1-5. This CDR3 region has 15 residues. CDR1 is MNHEY, CDR2 SMNVEV, per germline (reference sequence).

This chain joins TRBV14 and TRBJ1-3; TCRdb's D gene call, TRBD1, goes unchecked for lack of DNA. The CDR3 loop spans 16 amino acids. The germline CDR1 and CDR2 sequences are SGHDN and FVKESK. The CDR3 here is CASSQTGGSSGNTIYF.

The chain is built from TRBV27 and TRBJ1-1. Germline CDR1 reads MNHEY; CDR2 reads SMNVEV (reference sequence). This CDR3 has 14 amino acids. CDR3 amino acids: CASSPTTSTHEAFF.

The chain combines TRBV12-3 or TRBV12-4 with TRBJ2-3. The CDR3 totals 15 residues. Here the CDR3 reads CASSPQGYSTDTQYF.

J is TRBJ1-1 and V is TRBV7-6. The CDR3 is made up of 14 amino acids. Germline CDR1 and CDR2: SGHVS and FNYEAQ. The CDR3 sequence is CASSPEIGYTEAFF.

This chain connects TRBV12-3 or TRBV12-4 to TRBJ2-5; TCRdb selects TRBD1, and the lack of DNA leaves this call unchecked. The CDR3 has 15 amino acids. The CDR3 here is CASSLGRGRRETQYF.

The chain joins TRBV19 to TRBJ2-2; TCRdb gives TRBD1 as the D gene, but with no DNA this cannot be confirmed. This CDR3 has 15 amino acids. The germline gives CDR1 LNHDA, CDR2 SQIVND (reference sequence). The CDR3 spells CASSRDRGSTGELFF.

The CDR3 protein is CASSLGDGNYGYTF. The chain is built from TRBV5-1 and TRBJ1-2. Germline V gene sequence: CDR1 SGHRS, CDR2 YFSETQ. There are 14 residues in the CDR3.

The chain employs TRBV19 and TRBJ2-4. Germline values: CDR1 LNHDA, CDR2 SQIVND (reference sequence). CDR3 length: 12 amino acids. The CDR3 sequence: CASSIEENIQYF.

The chain links TRBV12-3 or TRBV12-4 to TRBJ1-5; the D call from TCRdb, TRBD1, cannot be confirmed without DNA. The CDR3 extends over 16 amino acids. Here the CDR3 reads CASSSGPGQGNQPQHF.

This chain uses TRBV7-8 with TRBJ1-5; TCRdb reports TRBD1, a call that lacks DNA to check it against. The length of the CDR3 is 13 residues. CDR1 and CDR2 (germline): SGHVS, FQNEAQ. The CDR3 sequence: CASPDRENQPQHF.